These T cell receptor beta chains were read from a single sample in a study of blood T cells in healthy people across ages. Each CDR3 protein is one row after TCRdb ran MiXCR on the 5' RACE reads. The repertoire holds over 1,500,000 distinct CDR3 sequences, with 49% as singletons. Sequencing was performed on blood. These receptors came from a woman in her thirties or forties in good health. The CDR3 runs from the conserved cysteine through the conserved F or W. Fields, in order: J gene, clone size, V gene, D gene, CDR3 DNA, CDR3 protein. The D gene is left open where the match is weak. The size entry is marked missing in some rows and otherwise reads once, few, many or a size class.

J: TRBJ2-5; size: few; V: TRBV7-3; D: .; DNA: TGTGCCAGCAGCTTAGGTCCCAAACAAGAGACCCAGTACTTC; CDR3: CASSLGPKQETQYF
J: TRBJ1-2; size: few; V: TRBV7-9; D: .; DNA: TGTGCCAGCAGCTTGGGGGGGTTTGATCCGGAAGGCTACACCTTC; CDR3: CASSLGGFDPEGYTF
J: TRBJ2-5; size: few; V: TRBV12-3/TRBV12-4; D: .; DNA: TGTGCCAGCATGAGGGGTCCAGAGACCCAGTACTTC; CDR3: CASMRGPETQYF
J: TRBJ1-2; size: .; V: TRBV20-1; D: .; DNA: TGCAGTGCTCCACCAGGGGTGTGGGGGTATGGCTACACCTTC; CDR3: CSAPPGVWGYGYTF
J: TRBJ2-5; size: .; V: TRBV27; D: TRBD1; DNA: TGTGCCAGCAGCTCCGGACAGGGGATAAAGACCCAGTACTTC; CDR3: CASSSGQGIKTQYF
J: TRBJ2-6; size: .; V: TRBV20-1; D: TRBD1; DNA: TGCAGTGCCCTTCGTCCCGGGACAGGGGCTGGGGCCAACGTCCTGACTTTC; CDR3: CSALRPGTGAGANVLTF
J: TRBJ1-2; size: .; V: TRBV7-2; D: TRBD1; DNA: TGTGCCAGCAGCATATCTCGGGACAGCAACTATGGCTACACCTTC; CDR3: CASSISRDSNYGYTF
J: TRBJ2-3; size: .; V: TRBV28; D: .; DNA: TGTGCCAGCAGTACGCTTTGGAACCAGGGTAGCACTGATACGCAGTATTTT; CDR3: CASSTLWNQGSTDTQYF
J: TRBJ2-7; size: .; V: TRBV27; D: TRBD2; DNA: TGTGCCAGCAGTCCAGGGACTAGCGGGGGGGCGTTTTTCCCCGAGCAGTACTTC; CDR3: CASSPGTSGGAFFPEQYF
J: TRBJ2-1; size: .; V: TRBV20-1; D: TRBD2; DNA: TGCAGTGCTAGAGATGGGGAGCGGGGGGGCTTCGGGTCCTACAATGAGCAGTTCTTC; CDR3: CSARDGERGGFGSYNEQFF
J: TRBJ1-1; size: .; V: TRBV3-1; D: .; DNA: TGTGCCAGCAGCCAAGACGGACGGACAATGAACACTGAAGCTTTCTTT; CDR3: CASSQDGRTMNTEAFF